The T cell receptor (beta chain) described here comes from a study of T cell responses to AZD1222 COVID-19 vaccine (TCRdb year 2021). With regard to the full study: AZD1222 recipients with second doses at about 4 weeks or about 12 weeks were pooled, because spike-specific TCR depth and breadth did not differ between schedules. TCR sequencing covered some 240 trial participants: 200 to 220 given two doses of AZD1222 and about 26 given two doses of MenACWY control vaccine. Trial participants were enrolled into age subgroups of 18-55, 56-69 and 70-plus years, which contained around 150, 28 and 57 TCR-sequenced participants, respectively.

Per the germline V gene, SGHRS is the CDR1 and YFSETQ is the CDR2. Trimming takes 5 bases off V and 0 bases off J; junction bases not matched to a gene: 4. Measured from the cysteine to the phenylalanine, the CDR3 is 16 residues long. Kept here is only the CDR3 DNA, which spans 48 bases and is read in frame from base 1. What the research found in general, with its limitations: No day 14 peak-response samples were available, so repertoires were characterized only after the peak T cell response. In the small 56-69-year group, the increase in depth fell short of significance, most likely because of low power. Conclusions about previously exposed vaccinees are limited, since just 5 to 7 AZD1222 recipients were seropositive for SARS-CoV-2 at baseline. Participants were mostly white British, with more females than males. The authors suggested clonal diversity may have been underestimated. The vaccine-associated CD4 TCRs covered the entire spike protein, and the dominant responses fell in regions 160-218 and 743-854. After two AZD1222 doses, spike-specific TCR breadth and depth were significantly higher than at day 0 and than in MenACWY recipients. Epitopes outside the regions mutated in the B.1.351 and B.1.1.7 variants were reportedly recognized by nearly half of the unique spike-specific TCRs.

Sample time point, as interpreted from the label and publication: baseline before first vaccination. Samples from vaccinated people were obtained from the UK trials COV001 and COV002, which included a single-blind randomized controlled phase 2/3 trial of AZD1222 (ChAdOx1 nCoV-19) in healthy adults. For TCRbeta chain sequencing, PBMC samples from trial participants were taken at day 0 and at day 28 after the second dose. The CDR3 regions of human TCRbeta chains were subjected to immunosequencing. Under the source paper's analysis protocol: TCRs in the repertoires were matched against a reference library of SARS-CoV-2-specific TCRs that had been generated with the MIRA antigen-specificity platform. Breadth was defined as the fraction of unique TCRs that were SARS-CoV-2-associated, and depth was defined as the fraction of total T cells that were SARS-CoV-2-associated. Each spike-specific TCR was assigned to its reactive spike region and to a CD4 or CD8 class using the MIRA data. Log10-transformed breadth and depth values were compared by one-way ANOVA with Sidak's multiple comparisons tests. This immuneACCESS table, as held by TCRdb, lists in-frame sequences with V and J called but not all clones. Of the missing ones, under half trace to an unresolved V gene in checked studies; the others have no known cause. The DNA was the basis for D and trimming; V, J and clone size are from that table. The sample contains 80,000 to 95,000 clones, approximately 90% of them found a single time. More than 4.5% of the sample is in the top ten clones.

On this clone: What antigen it recognizes has not been identified. One base away there is no much larger clone; base qualities are not given.

This sequence originates from an adult in good health. The V and J segments used are TRBV5-1 and TRBJ2-6; 8 of the junction bases match TRBD2. The sequencing used peripheral blood, collected on day 0 of AZD1222 vaccination. The DNA reads as follows: TGCGCCAGCAGGAACAGCGGGAGCTCTGGGGCCAACGTCCTGACTTTC. The resulting protein is CASRNSGSSGANVLTF.